The 26 T cell receptor beta chains listed next were all sequenced from one sample in a study of regulatory T cells in long-lasting Graves disease. To make TCR beta libraries, researchers used iRepertoire HTBI primers and Arm-PCR of CDR3 regions. TCRdb itself ran the multiplex PCR reads through MiXCR, one entry per CDR3 protein. The sample includes more than 400,000 distinct CDR3 sequences, roughly 15% of them seen just once. This sample's time point: newly diagnosed GD, antithyroid drugs for less than 3 months. PBMC RNA was the source of the TCR library. A further study also used this sample, focusing on T cells in Graves' hyperthyroidism and ophthalmopathy.

This specimen was peripheral blood mononuclear cells (PBMCs), taken at new diagnosis, from a patient treated with antithyroid drugs. These receptors were obtained from a woman under 40 with Graves disease.

There are many counts of this clonotype. The V and J genes are TRBV7-8 and TRBJ2-3; tentatively, D is TRBD2 (5 bases). CDR3 size: 17 residues. In germline, CDR1 is SGHVS, CDR2 FQNEAQ. With 1 base removed from V and 2 bases from J, the gap between germline ends came to 16 bases. The CDR3 DNA follows: TGTGCCAGCAGCTTAGTCGTAGCGTGGGGAGTCACAGATACGCAGTATTTT. Protein product: CASSLVVAWGVTDTQYF.

This clonotype was counted a few times. DNA for the CDR3: TGTGCCAGCAGTCCCCAAGACCTGAGCCCCCCCTACAATGAGCAGTTCTTC. Translation: CASSPQDLSPPYNEQFF. The chain employs TRBV27 and TRBJ2-1, with D unclear. Deletions cut 5 bases from V and 2 bases from J, with 19 bases between. From germline, CDR1 is MNHEY and CDR2 SMNVEV (reference sequence). There are 17 residues in the CDR3.

This clonotype was observed many times. The V gene is TRBV12-5, the J gene TRBJ1-6; D unresolved. CDR1 is LGHNT and CDR2 is FRNRAP in the germline V gene. CDR3 length equals 15 residues. The V end was cut by 2 bases, the J end by 7 bases, with 12 bases between. In nucleotides, the CDR3 is TGTGCTAGTGGTTTGCGACTGGAGAAGAATTCACCCCTCCACTTT. Translated, it gives CASGLRLEKNSPLHF.

Regarding this clonotype: Compared with germline, one end of the junction differs, possibly owing to a read error. The CDR3 reads CASSNPPRGAIEKLSF. The CDR3 bases are TGTGCCAGCAGCAATCCACCTCGGGGGGCCATCGAAAAACTGTCTTTT. This chain uses TRBV7-9 with TRBJ1-4, with a possible D match to TRBD1 (6 bases). Germline values: CDR1 SEHNR, CDR2 FQNEAQ (reference sequence). The CDR3 has 16 residues.

This clonotype came up many times. The J gene is TRBJ2-7, the V gene TRBV11-2; 7 positions agree with TRBD2. Germline assignment: CDR1 SGHAT and CDR2 FQNNGV. Trimming at V came to 5 bases and at J to 2 bases, leaving 9 bases not matched to a gene. The CDR3 runs to 15 residues. The CDR3 DNA reads TGTGCCAGCAGCCTGAGCGGGGAGTTAGCCTACGAGCAGTACTTC. The encoded protein is CASSLSGELAYEQYF.

Many counts were recorded for this clonotype. This chain connects TRBV5-1 to TRBJ1-4; perhaps TRBD1 as D (6 bases). V was trimmed by 4 bases and J by 7 bases, leaving 17 bases between them. CDR1 is SGHRS and CDR2 is YFSETQ in the germline V gene. The CDR3 covers 15 residues. CDR3 in amino acids: CASSPSGATSEKLFF. CDR3 nucleotides: TGCGCCAGCAGCCCTTCGGGGGCTACGTCTGAAAAACTGTTTTTT.

In its sample, this clonotype was seen many times. This chain uses TRBV10-1 with TRBJ2-5; 8 positions agree with TRBD1. The CDR3 loop spans 13 amino acids. CDR1 and CDR2 (germline): WNHNN, SYGVQD (reference sequence). J lost 2 bases, V lost 6 bases, and 2 bases had no gene match. The CDR3, as DNA: TGCGCCAGCAGCGACAGGGGTCAAGAGACCCAGTACTTC. Protein sequence: CASSDRGQETQYF.

This clonotype was seen many times. One end of the junction varies from germline; a read error may be responsible. The chain employs TRBV7-6 and TRBJ2-2; maybe TRBD1 (6 bases). Germline CDR1 SGHVS, CDR2 FNYEAQ. The CDR3 spans 18 residues. The CDR3: CASRLGGEGRLNTGELFF. CDR3 DNA sequence: TGTGCCAGCAGATTAGGGGGTGAAGGTCGCTTAAACACCGGGGAGCTGTTTTTT.

Ten or more counts support this clonotype. The chain recombines TRBV6-5 with TRBJ1-2; no firm D call. The CDR3 extends over 15 amino acids. Trimming left V 0 bases short and J 6 bases short, with 14 bases between. Germline CDR1 and CDR2: MNHEY and SVGAGI. The CDR3 region has the DNA TGTGCCAGCAGTTACTCCTGGCCCGCAGAGGATGGCTACACCTTC. This translates into CASSYSWPAEDGYTF.

V gene TRBV29-1 combines with J gene TRBJ2-7; 12 nucleotides align to TRBD2. Germline V CDR1 and CDR2: SQVTM, ANQGSEA. J gave up 6 bases and V 6 bases, and 12 bases lay outside the gene matches. The CDR3 runs 15 residues. CDR3 residues: CSVEKLAGGSGEQYF. The CDR3 nucleotides read TGCAGCGTCGAAAAACTAGCGGGAGGCTCGGGCGAGCAGTACTTC.

At least ten counts were recorded for this clonotype. The rearrangement uses TRBV2 and TRBJ2-7; D unclear. Between the trimmed V and J ends, which lost 3 bases and 4 bases, there was a span of 7 bases. This CDR3 region has 12 residues. Looked up from germline, CDR1 is SNHLY and CDR2 is FYNNEI. CDR3 nucleotide sequence: TGTGCCAGCAGTGAGGAGTGGTACGAGCAGTACTTC. The encoded protein is CASSEEWYEQYF.

This clonotype was detected many times. V is TRBV6-1 and J is TRBJ2-1; 8 nucleotides match TRBD2. V lost 6 bases to trimming and J lost 8 bases; unmatched junction nucleotides: 12. The germline gives CDR1 MNHNS, CDR2 SASEGT. The CDR3 covers 15 residues. CDR3 in amino acids: CASRLIAGIDDEQFF. In nucleotides, the CDR3 is TGTGCCAGCAGATTAATAGCGGGAATCGACGATGAGCAGTTCTTC.

This clonotype occurred a few times. This rearrangement joins TRBV6-2 or TRBV6-3 to TRBJ2-1; D is uncertain. The CDR3 consists of 13 residues. Germline lookup yields CDR1 MNHEY and CDR2 SVGEGT. Trimming removed 6 bases at V and 6 bases at J, with 12 bases between. The CDR3 sequence is CASRDQVANEQFF. In DNA form, the CDR3 reads TGTGCCAGCAGGGACCAGGTTGCCAATGAGCAGTTCTTC.

The chain joins TRBV25-1 to TRBJ2-1, with 7 bases matching TRBD2. V shed 4 bases and J 0 bases; nucleotides not matched to a gene: 15. Germline assignment: CDR1 MGHDK and CDR2 SYGVNS. The CDR3 is 19 amino acids. Here the CDR3 DNA reads TGTGCCAGCAGTGGGTCTAGCGGACACTTCCCTAGCTCCTACAATGAGCAGTTCTTC. Translating it yields CASSGSSGHFPSSYNEQFF. The full variable domain, in which reference TRBV25-1 and TRBJ2-1 provide the parts outside the CDR3, is EADIYQTPRYLVIGTGKKITLECSQTMGHDKMYWYQQDPGMELHLIHYSYGVNSTEKGDLSSESTVSRIRTEHFPLTLESARPSHTSQYLCASSGSSGHFPSSYNEQFFGPGTRLTVL.

The chain combines TRBV2 with TRBJ2-7, with 7 bases identical to TRBD2. This CDR3 region has 15 residues. V lost 5 bases to trimming and J lost 2 bases; unmatched junction nucleotides: 9. Germline loops: CDR1 SNHLY, CDR2 FYNNEI. The CDR3 sequence: CASSLISGTPYEQYF. As DNA, the CDR3 is TGTGCCAGCAGTTTAATAAGCGGGACTCCCTACGAGCAGTACTTC.

The sample holds many counts of this clonotype. This chain joins TRBV29-1 and TRBJ2-7; either TRBD1 or TRBD2 may fit D (5 bases each). The CDR3 covers 15 residues. V dropped 1 base and J dropped 0 bases, with 13 bases sitting between them. Germline V gene sequence: CDR1 SQVTM, CDR2 ANQGSEA. CDR3 DNA sequence: TGCAGCGTTGAAGGGAGCGGAGACAGCTCCTACGAGCAGTACTTC. Its translation is CSVEGSGDSSYEQYF.

Many counts were recorded for this clonotype. This sequence joins TRBV3-1 and TRBJ1-1; no clear D. The CDR3 has 15 residues. Trimming stripped 6 bases from V and 5 bases from J, with 19 bases between. Germline CDR1 is LGHDT and CDR2 is YNNKEL (reference sequence). The CDR3 region has the DNA TGTGCCAGCAGTCCTGGGGTCAACGGTGGGACTGAAGCTTTCTTT. Amino acids: CASSPGVNGGTEAFF.

There are many counts of this clonotype. The chain couples TRBV11-3 to TRBJ2-1, with D tentatively TRBD1 (5 bases). Trimming shortened V by 4 bases and J by 6 bases, and 7 bases separated the two germline ends. The CDR3 length is 12 residues. The germline CDR1 and CDR2 sequences are SGHNT and YENEEA. The CDR3 loop reads CASSWGPNEQFF. For the CDR3, the DNA is TGTGCCAGCAGCTGGGGCCCCAATGAGCAGTTCTTC.

Many counts were recorded for this clonotype. The V call is TRBV18, the J call TRBJ1-4, with D possibly being TRBD1 (5 bases). CDR3 length: 14 amino acids. The V gene lost 5 bases and the J gene lost 1 base, with 8 bases spanning the gap. CDR1 and CDR2 from the germline V gene are KGHSH and LQKENI. CDR3 DNA: TGTGCCAGCTCAGGGGACCTAACTAATGAAAAACTGTTTTTT. Protein: CASSGDLTNEKLFF.

This clonotype came up many times. This rearrangement joins TRBV18 to TRBJ2-1; the match to TRBD1 covers 9 bases. The J segment lost 5 bases and the V segment lost 0 bases, leaving 5 bases of the junction unmatched. The CDR3 length is 16 residues. CDR1 is KGHSH, CDR2 LQKENI, per germline. The CDR3 sequence is CASSPPGTGLHNEQFF. CDR3 nucleotides: TGTGCCAGCTCACCACCGGGGACAGGGTTGCACAATGAGCAGTTCTTC. The entire variable domain, with the rest obtained from reference TRBV18 and TRBJ2-1, is as follows: NAGVMQNPRHLVRRRGQEARLRCSPMKGHSHVYWYRQLPEEGLKFMVYLQKENIIDESGMPKERFSAEFPKEGPSILRIQQVVRGDSAAYFCASSPPGTGLHNEQFFGPGTRLTVL.

Concerning this clonotype itself: A much larger clone is a single base away; this may be a read error. The chain has TRBV15 and TRBJ2-1, with D hard to call. The CDR3 is 14 amino acids. Germline loops: CDR1 LNHNV, CDR2 YYDKDF (reference sequence). The CDR3 coding sequence is TGTGCCACCAGCGGAGAGAGAAAGTACAATGAGCAGTTCTTC. Translated: CATSGERKYNEQFF.

Here the CDR3 DNA reads TGTGCCATCAGTGAGTCGAAGGGATTGAGCTATGGCTACACCTTC. This codes for CAISESKGLSYGYTF. The chain has TRBV10-3 and TRBJ1-2; D not resolved. The CDR3 spans 15 residues. V was pared by 0 bases and J by 4 bases, with 12 bases between. Per germline, CDR1 ENHRY and CDR2 SYGVKD.

There are a few counts of this clonotype. CDR3 in DNA: TGTGCCAGCAGCCCTAGGGCAGTGGATGAGGGGCACACAGATACGCAGTATTTT. This sequence encodes CASSPRAVDEGHTDTQYF. This chain uses TRBV13 with TRBJ2-3; either TRBD1 or TRBD2 may supply D (5 bases each). Germline assignment: CDR1 PRHDT and CDR2 FYEKMQ (reference sequence). This CDR3 contains 18 residues. Trimming removed 5 bases at V and 2 bases at J, with 23 bases between.

Comments on this clonotype: It may be a read error: a sequence one base away is much more abundant. V gene TRBV7-2 combines with J gene TRBJ1-2; perhaps TRBD1 as D (6 bases). The CDR3 extends over 15 amino acids. In germline, CDR1 is SGHTA, CDR2 FQGNSA. V was cut by 5 bases and J by 7 bases, with 20 bases left in between. CDR3 sequence reads: CASSLGQLINPGYTF. The CDR3 DNA reads as TGTGCCAGCAGCCTCGGACAGTTAATTAACCCTGGCTACACCTTC.

This clonotype came up many times. The chain carries TRBV28 and TRBJ2-5; D not certain. The CDR3 consists of 13 residues. The germline V gene encodes CDR1 MDHEN and CDR2 SYDVKM. V was shortened by 8 bases and J by 5 bases, with 15 bases between the two germline ends. CDR3: CASFNTPGETQYF. In DNA, the CDR3 is TGTGCCAGCTTCAATACCCCTGGGGAGACCCAGTACTTC.

On this clonotype: This clone may be a read error of a much larger clone one base away. The genes are TRBV27 and TRBJ2-1, with TRBD2 matching 7 bases. The length of the CDR3 is 12 residues. V lost 3 bases and J lost 8; bases outside the gene matches: 1. Germline CDR1 reads MNHEY; CDR2 reads SMNVEV (reference sequence). CDR3: CASSFRGDEQFF. CDR3 nucleotides: TGTGCCAGCAGTTTCCGGGGGGATGAGCAGTTCTTC.